This entry is about one T cell receptor (beta chain). This entry belongs to a study of cytomegalovirus exposure and HLA in healthy donors. J was trimmed by 4 bases and V by 4 bases; bases with no gene match: 13. Germline CDR1 SGHAT, CDR2 FQNNGV. The CDR3 consists of 17 residues. Vbeta (60) and Jbeta (13) primers were used in the PCR. The method was immunoSEQ multiplex PCR; TCRdb's version includes in-frame clones alone and lacks a portion of them. The data hold roughly 150,000 clones, with approximately 80% observed a single time. The sequence was obtained from a boy aged 2 to 10 in good health and CMV-seronegative. The sequenced sample consisted of PBMCs. The chain combines TRBV11-2 with TRBJ2-1; 7 positions agree with TRBD1. The DNA of the CDR3 is TGTGCCAGCAGCTCCTCAGGGGGACCCACCTCGTACAATGAGCAGTTCTTC. Its translation: CASSSSGGPTSYNEQFF.